This TCR beta chain was observed in a study of vaccination and CD4 T cells after COVID-19. For the study at large: Control wells got either CEFX epitopes, HIV-1 Nef peptides, or no peptide at all.

The Oncomine TCR Beta short-read assay sequenced DNA from cultured CD4+ T cells. Scientists extracted genomic DNA from CD4+ T cells grown in culture. TCRdb used MiXCR to reprocess the PCR reads, holding one entry per CDR3 protein. The sample lists several thousand distinct CDR3 sequences; around 40% were seen once. Treatment indicated: approximately nine-day PBMC culture with coronavirus spike peptide pools or control peptides (ViraFEST assay). In the ViraFEST assay, peptide-pool expansion preceded TCR sequencing of expanded clonotypes. The CDR3 contains 14 residues. Germline assignment: CDR1 MDHEN and CDR2 SYDVKM. Trimming pared 7 bases from V and 4 bases from J, leaving 16 bases between. Comments on this clonotype: Its antigen is still unknown.

Sequenced input: CD4+ T cells from blood, cultured in vitro. V usage is TRBV28 and J usage is TRBJ1-1, with D perhaps matching TRBD1 (5 bases). This clonotype was sampled from a human donor who had recovered from COVID-19. Here the CDR3 DNA reads TGTGCCAGCAACCCAGGGACTATGCGCACTGAAGCTTTCTTT. Amino acid sequence: CASNPGTMRTEAFF.